Below, 8 T cell receptor beta chains from the same sample are listed, as sequenced in a study of PD-1 blockade in classical Hodgkin lymphoma (dated by TCRdb to 2018 to 2021). Taken with the paper, the label for time point translates to: cycle 2 day 1 (C2D1) of nivolumab. Relapse after autologous stem cell transplantation had occurred in all trial patients, and cohorts A, B and C were distinguished by prior brentuximab vedotin exposure. Library method: the immunoSEQ multiplex PCR assay. The clones in this table, taken by TCRdb from immuneACCESS, are in-frame only. Not every clone is retained; where verified, under half of the shortfall comes from an unresolved V gene, and the cause of the rest is unknown. This sample has around 150,000 clones in its table, and about four fifths of those were observed once. 7.5% to 9.5% of the sample belongs to the ten largest clones. Sequenced material: peripheral blood mononuclear cells (PBMCs), taken before the second cycle of nivolumab. Receptor source: a human donor with classical Hodgkin lymphoma.

The V gene is TRBV7-3, the J gene TRBJ2-2, with D maybe TRBD1 (5 bases). This CDR3 comprises 14 residues. Germline assignment: CDR1 SGHTA and CDR2 FQGTGA. Trimming cost V 4 bases and J 1 base, with 7 bases left between them. The CDR3 loop reads CASSSQGNTGELFF. CDR3 DNA: TGTGCCAGCAGCTCCCAGGGGAACACCGGGGAGCTGTTTTTT.

The chain carries TRBV7-3 and TRBJ2-7; D is unclear. V was clipped by 5 bases and J by 7 bases, with 18 bases between them. CDR1 is SGHTA and CDR2 is FQGTGA in the germline V gene. The CDR3 runs to 14 residues. In nucleotides, the CDR3 is TGTGCCAGCAGCCCGAACGTTAGGATGGGGGAGCAGTACTTC. Amino acid sequence: CASSPNVRMGEQYF.

The chain is built from TRBV21-1 and TRBJ2-3; TRBD2 was called by the table and not checked on the DNA. TRBV21-1 is a pseudogene segment. The CDR3 is 16 residues long. The CDR3 sequence: CASSKEGGASTDTQYF. CDR3 DNA sequence: TGTGCCAGCAGCAAAGAGGGGGGGGCGAGCACAGATACGCAGTATTTT.

This clone was seen only once. The rearrangement joins TRBV6-5 to TRBJ2-7; a possible D gene is TRBD1 (6 bases). Germline V lookup: CDR1 MNHEY, CDR2 SVGAGI. The CDR3 sequence is 13 residues long. V was clipped by 8 bases and J by 5 bases, with 16 bases between them. The CDR3 loop reads CASRKGHGNEQYF. For the CDR3, the DNA is TGTGCCAGCCGAAAGGGACACGGGAACGAGCAGTACTTC.

The chain combines TRBV30 with TRBJ2-7; possibly TRBD2 for D (5 bases). Trimming shortened V by 0 bases and J by 2 bases, and 11 bases separated the two germline ends. The CDR3 has 14 amino acids. Germline V gene lookup returns CDR1 GTSNPN and CDR2 SVGIG (reference sequence). For the CDR3, the DNA is TGTGCCTGGAGTGTACTGGGAGAAGCCTACGAGCAGTACTTC. Translating it yields CAWSVLGEAYEQYF.

This chain links TRBV7-2 with TRBJ2-2, with D unclear. The CDR3 spans 15 residues. V lost 0 bases and J 0 bases, leaving 5 bases between the germline ends. CDR1 is SGHTA, CDR2 FQGNSA, per germline. Written as DNA, the CDR3 is TGTGCCAGCAGCTTAGCTGGTCCGAACACCGGGGAGCTGTTTTTT. This translates into CASSLAGPNTGELFF.

This clone appeared a single time. The V call is TRBV19, the J call TRBJ1-2; D remains unclear. Deletions cut 3 bases from V and 4 bases from J, with 12 bases between. Germline values: CDR1 LNHDA, CDR2 SQIVND (reference sequence). There are 14 residues in the CDR3. The DNA for the CDR3 is TGTGCCAGTAGTATTTTGCAGGCACGCTATGGCTACACCTTC. This translates into CASSILQARYGYTF.

In its sample, this clone was seen once. The chain has TRBV28 and TRBJ2-5; maybe TRBD1 (5 bases). From germline, CDR1 is MDHEN and CDR2 SYDVKM. The CDR3 totals 13 residues. Trimming removed 2 bases at V and 5 bases at J, with 9 bases between. In DNA form, the CDR3 reads TGTGCCAGCAGTTTACCAGGGTGGGAGACCCAGTACTTC. This codes for CASSLPGWETQYF.